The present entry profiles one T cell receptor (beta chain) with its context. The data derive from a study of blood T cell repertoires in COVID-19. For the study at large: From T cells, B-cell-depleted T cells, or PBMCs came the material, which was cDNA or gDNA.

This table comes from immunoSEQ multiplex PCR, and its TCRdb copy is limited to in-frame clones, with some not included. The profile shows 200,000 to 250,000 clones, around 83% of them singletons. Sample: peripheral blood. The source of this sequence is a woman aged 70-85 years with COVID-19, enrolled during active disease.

The CDR3 is CASSPSYNEKLFF. The CDR3 nucleotides are TGTGCCAGCTCACCTTCCTATAATGAAAAACTGTTTTTT. J is TRBJ1-4 and V is TRBV18; D unresolved. Trimming removed 3 bases at V and 4 bases at J, with 6 bases between. Germline CDR1 and CDR2: KGHSH and LQKENI. The CDR3 extends over 13 amino acids.